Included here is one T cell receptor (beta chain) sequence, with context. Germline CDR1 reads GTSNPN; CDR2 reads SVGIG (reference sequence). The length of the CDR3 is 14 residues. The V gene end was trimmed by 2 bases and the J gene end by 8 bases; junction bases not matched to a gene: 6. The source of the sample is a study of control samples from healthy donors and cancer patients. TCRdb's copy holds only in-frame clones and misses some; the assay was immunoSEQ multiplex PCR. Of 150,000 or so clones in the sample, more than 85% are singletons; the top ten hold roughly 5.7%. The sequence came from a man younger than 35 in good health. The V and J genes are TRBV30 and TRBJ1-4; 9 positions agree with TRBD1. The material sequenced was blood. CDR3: CAWSPGTGREKLFF. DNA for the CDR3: TGTGCCTGGAGTCCCGGGACAGGGAGAGAAAAACTGTTTTTT.